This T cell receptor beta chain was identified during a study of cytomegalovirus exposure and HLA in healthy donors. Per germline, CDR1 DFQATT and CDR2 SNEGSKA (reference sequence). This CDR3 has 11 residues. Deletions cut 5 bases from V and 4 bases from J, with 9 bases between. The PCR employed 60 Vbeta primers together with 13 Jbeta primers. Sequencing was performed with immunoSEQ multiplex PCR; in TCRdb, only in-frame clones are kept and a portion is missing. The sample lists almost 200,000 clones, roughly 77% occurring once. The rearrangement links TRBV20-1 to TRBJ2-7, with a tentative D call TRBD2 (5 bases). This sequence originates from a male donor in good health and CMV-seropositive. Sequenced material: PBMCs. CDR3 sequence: CSAPGLYEQYF. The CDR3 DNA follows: TGCAGTGCTCCTGGACTGTACGAGCAGTACTTC.